The clone carrying this T cell receptor beta chain was detected only a few times. A junction end diverges from the germline sequence, so it may reflect a read error. TCRdb re-called the RT-PCR reads with MiXCR, one entry per CDR3 protein. The table lists 80,000 to 90,000 distinct CDR3 sequences, about 48% of them singletons. The CDR3 loop spans 14 amino acids. The germline V gene encodes CDR1 SSHAT and CDR2 FNYEAQ (reference sequence). The sample originates from a study of patients and donors after allogeneic stem cell transplantation. This sequence originates from a human donor who was either an allogeneic HSCT recipient or a stem cell or donor lymphocyte infusion donor (not recorded which). It is not recorded whose cells these are; they may come from a transplant donor. V is TRBV7-7 and J is TRBJ1-5; no definite D call. The sequenced sample was blood, either unsorted or a sorted T cell fraction (not recorded which). The CDR3 DNA sequence: TGTGCTAGCAGCCGGAGATATAGCAATCAGCCCCAGCATTTT. This codes for CASSRRYSNQPQHF.